This T cell receptor beta chain was recovered during a study of PD-L1 blockade in urothelial cancer. About the study: Patients had undergone 0 to 3 prior chemotherapy regimens.

Time point denoted: peripheral blood 6 weeks after treatment start. Pretreatment and on-treatment blood mononuclear cell samples were taken, totaling between 1 and 8 time points per patient. A note on this clone: Its target is not known.

Study-level points and caveats: By 3 weeks, tumor-associated blood clones had expanded more in durable-benefit patients.

Germline CDR1 reads MDHEN; CDR2 reads SYDVKM. The CDR3 is made up of 12 amino acids. The ends were cut back, 3 bases at V and 9 bases at J, with 10 bases in the middle. The investigators introduced synthetic TCR analog templates into each PCR as spikes. Repertoires were generated with immunoSEQ multiplex PCR, while TCRdb's copy carries only in-frame clones and drops some. The table has some 110,000 clones, under 95% seen once. This clonotype was sampled from a man aged 55 to 69 with urothelial cancer. The gene calls are TRBV28 and TRBJ2-3, with D perhaps matching TRBD2 (6 bases). Sequences were derived from PBMCs, sampled around atezolizumab (anti-PD-L1) treatment. The CDR3 DNA follows: TGTGCCAGCAGTTTGGGGGGAATAACGCAGTATTTT. Residues: CASSLGGITQYF. Drawing the rest from reference TRBV28 and TRBJ2-3, the complete variable domain is DVKVTQSSRYLVKRTGEKVFLECVQDMDHENMFWYRQDPGLGLRLIYFSYDVKMKEKGDIPEGYSVSREKKERFSLILESASTNQTSMYLCASSLGGITQYFGPGTRLTVL.